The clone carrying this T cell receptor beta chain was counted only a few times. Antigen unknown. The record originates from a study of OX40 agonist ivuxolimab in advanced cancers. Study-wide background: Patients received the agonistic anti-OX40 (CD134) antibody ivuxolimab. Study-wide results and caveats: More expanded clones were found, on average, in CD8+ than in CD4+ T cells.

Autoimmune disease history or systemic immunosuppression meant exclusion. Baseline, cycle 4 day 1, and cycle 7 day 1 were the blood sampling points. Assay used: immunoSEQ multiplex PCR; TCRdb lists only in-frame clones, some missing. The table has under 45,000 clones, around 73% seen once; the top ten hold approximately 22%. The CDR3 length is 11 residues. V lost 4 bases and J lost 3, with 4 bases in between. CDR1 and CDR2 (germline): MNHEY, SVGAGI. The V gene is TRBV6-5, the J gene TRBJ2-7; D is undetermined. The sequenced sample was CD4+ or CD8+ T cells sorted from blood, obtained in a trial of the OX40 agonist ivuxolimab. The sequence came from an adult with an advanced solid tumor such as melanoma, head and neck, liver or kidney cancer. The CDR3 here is CASSSFYEQYF. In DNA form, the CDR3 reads TGTGCCAGCAGTTCATTCTACGAGCAGTACTTC.